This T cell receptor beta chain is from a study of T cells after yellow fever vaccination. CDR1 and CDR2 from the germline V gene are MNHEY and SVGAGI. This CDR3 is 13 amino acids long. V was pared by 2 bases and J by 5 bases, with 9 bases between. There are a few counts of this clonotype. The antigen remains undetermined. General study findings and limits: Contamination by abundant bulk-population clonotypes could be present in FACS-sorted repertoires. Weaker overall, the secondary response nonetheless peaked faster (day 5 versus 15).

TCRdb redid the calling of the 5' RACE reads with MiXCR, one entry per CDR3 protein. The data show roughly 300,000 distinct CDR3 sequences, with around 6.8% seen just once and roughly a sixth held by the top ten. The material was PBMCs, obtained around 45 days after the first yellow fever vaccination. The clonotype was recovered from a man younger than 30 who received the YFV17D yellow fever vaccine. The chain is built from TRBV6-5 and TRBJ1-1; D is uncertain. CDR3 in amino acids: CASSYTTSTEAFF. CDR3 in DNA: TGTGCCAGCAGTTACACGACATCAACTGAAGCTTTCTTT.